This T cell receptor beta chain was sequenced in a study of Ad26.COV2.S vaccination and SARS-CoV-2 variants (dated by TCRdb to the early 2020s). About the study as a whole: TCRbeta repertoire sequencing was used to assess the specificity and breadth of SARS-CoV-2-reactive T cell receptors after Ad26.COV2.S vaccination. A total of 32 samples were included in the TCR-sequenced set, comprising 19 Ad26.COV2.S vaccine recipients, 5 placebo recipients and 8 SARS-CoV-2 convalescent individuals.

What the authors observed across the whole study: The authors noted that total T cell responses may have been underestimated by the TCR breadth and depth analyses. Spike-specific TCR breadth was higher in Ad26.COV2.S recipients than in placebo recipients (P = 0.0014). Substantial breadth of spike-specific CD8+ and CD4+ T cell responses was reported after vaccination. Non-spike TCR breadth was comparable between vaccine and placebo recipients, consistent with the vaccine containing only spike.

Comment on this clone: No antigen is known for it. No base qualities exist here, and no much larger clone lies one base off it.

According to the study, the label for this sample's time point signals: individuals recovered from natural SARS-CoV-2 infection. The immunoSEQ Assay was the method used to sequence TCRbeta CDR3 regions. After extraction, genomic DNA underwent amplification by bias-controlled multiplex PCR, followed by high-throughput sequencing. The source study handled its data this way. To quantify the absolute abundance of each unique TCRbeta CDR3 region, sequences were collapsed and filtered. T cell fraction was estimated by normalization of TCRbeta template counts to usable DNA, with usable DNA being measured through amplification of reference genes present in all nucleated cells. Repertoire TCRs were annotated as SARS-CoV-2-specific by exact matching of V gene, CDR3 amino acid sequence and J gene to a known reactive TCR set. MIRA supplied the reference SARS-CoV-2 TCR set, which was filtered for enrichment in COVID-19-positive ImmuneCODE repertoires so that public or cross-reactive TCRs were removed. Using the MIRA antigens, annotated TCRs were further analysed by specific ORF or by position within an ORF. Breadth was defined as the number of annotated unique rearrangements divided by the total number of unique productive rearrangements, and depth was defined as the summed frequency of the annotated unique rearrangements. TCR breadth was compared between groups using two-sided Wilcoxon rank-sum tests. Entries here come from immuneACCESS through TCRdb and include only in-frame sequences with V and J called. Some clones fail to appear in such tables; in the studies checked, an unresolved V gene covers under half of the shortfall, and the cause of the remainder is unknown. The V and J calls and clone size are taken from that table; D and trimming were inferred from the DNA. Here the sample has 350,000 to 450,000 clones; 90% to 95% occur a single time. The ten largest clonotypes hold 3.9% of the sample.

Inclusive of the bounding cysteine and phenylalanine, the CDR3 is 14 residues long. The only DNA kept is the CDR3, 42 bases in frame from the first base. CDR1 and CDR2 are read off the germline V gene as MNHEY and SVGAGI. V and J lose 6 bases and 0 bases, and a span of 12 bases separates them. The rearrangement combines TRBV6-5 with TRBJ2-7, with a weak D call of TRBD2 (5 bases match). The receptor's source is a human donor who had recovered from COVID-19. The source material was peripheral blood, sampled after recovery from COVID-19. The CDR3 region: CASRTTGSSYEQYF. The DNA is TGTGCCAGCAGAACCACTGGGAGCTCCTACGAGCAGTACTTC.